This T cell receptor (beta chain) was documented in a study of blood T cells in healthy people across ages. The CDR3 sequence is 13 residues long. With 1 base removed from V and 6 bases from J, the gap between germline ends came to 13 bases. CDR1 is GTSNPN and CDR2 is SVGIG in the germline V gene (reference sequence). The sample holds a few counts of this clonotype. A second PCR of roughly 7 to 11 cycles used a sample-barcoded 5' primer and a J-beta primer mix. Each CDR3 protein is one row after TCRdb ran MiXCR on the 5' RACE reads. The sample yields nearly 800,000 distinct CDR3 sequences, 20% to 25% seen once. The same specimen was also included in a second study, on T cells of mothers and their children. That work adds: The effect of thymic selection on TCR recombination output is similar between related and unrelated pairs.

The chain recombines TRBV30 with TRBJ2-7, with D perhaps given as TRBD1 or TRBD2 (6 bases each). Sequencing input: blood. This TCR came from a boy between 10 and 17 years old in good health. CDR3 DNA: TGTGCCTGGAGTGGAGACACGGGGGCCGAGCAGTACTTC. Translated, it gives CAWSGDTGAEQYF.